This T cell receptor (beta chain) was found in a study of low-dose radiotherapy and immunotherapy resistance in tumors. As for the study in general: Cohort 1 was given 0.5 Gy per fraction every 2 weeks, for 6.5 Gy total. Cyclophosphamide was given intravenously at 200 mg/m2 every two weeks, and each dose came one day before radiation and immunotherapy.

Germline assignment: CDR1 SGHKS and CDR2 YYEKEE (reference sequence). Trimming cost V 4 bases and J 4 bases, with 14 bases left between them. The CDR3 consists of 14 residues. Regarding time point: after trial treatment. The treatment: LDRT plus nivolumab, ipilimumab, low-dose cyclophosphamide and aspirin (RACIN trial). The study gave donors nivolumab, ipilimumab, aspirin, low-dose cyclophosphamide and low-dose radiotherapy. Advanced solid tumors without tumor-infiltrating lymphocytes were required for inclusion. Both TCRalpha and TCRbeta chains were reverse transcribed with V-gene-specific primers. Both a constant-region primer and a V-primer adapter served to amplify TCRs across roughly 20 PCR cycles. MiXCR, applied by TCRdb to the reads, yields one record per CDR3 protein. Of under 90,000 distinct CDR3 sequences listed, less than 20% are singletons. This clonotype was observed at least ten times.

The chain couples TRBV5-5 to TRBJ2-5; D unresolved. Sample: PBMCs, taken after low-dose radiotherapy plus immunotherapy. This sequence was found in a male donor with prostate cancer. The CDR3, as DNA: TGTGCCAGCAGCCCGCTCTTGCGGCCAGAGACCCAGTACTTC. It specifies CASSPLLRPETQYF.